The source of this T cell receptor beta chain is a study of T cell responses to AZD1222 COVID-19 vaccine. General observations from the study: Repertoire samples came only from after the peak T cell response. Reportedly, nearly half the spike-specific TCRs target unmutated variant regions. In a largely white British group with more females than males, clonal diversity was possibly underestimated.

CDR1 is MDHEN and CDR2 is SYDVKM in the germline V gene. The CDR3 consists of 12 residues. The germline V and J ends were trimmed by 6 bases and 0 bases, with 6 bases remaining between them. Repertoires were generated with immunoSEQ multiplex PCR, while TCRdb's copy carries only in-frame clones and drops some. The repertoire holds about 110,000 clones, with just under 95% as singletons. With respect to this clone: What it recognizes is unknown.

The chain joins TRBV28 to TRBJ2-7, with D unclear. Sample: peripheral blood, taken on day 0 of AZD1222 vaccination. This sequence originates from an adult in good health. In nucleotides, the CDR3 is TGTGCCAGCAGGTCCAGCTCCTACGAGCAGTACTTC. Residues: CASRSSSYEQYF.